This T cell receptor (beta chain) was recorded in a study of cytomegalovirus exposure and HLA in healthy donors. Study in general: In a previous analysis, about 100 million unique TCR beta sequences were found from approximately 180 million T cells.

Germline V lookup: CDR1 LNHDA, CDR2 SQIVND (reference sequence). J was trimmed by 6 bases and V by 4 bases; bases with no gene match: 16. The CDR3 totals 17 residues. 60 Vbeta and 13 Jbeta primers were used in PCR. Clones were sequenced by immunoSEQ multiplex PCR, and TCRdb holds only the in-frame ones, with some missing. This sample has approximately 180,000 clones, with roughly 77% found just once. This clone was picked up one time. Its antigen is still unknown. Study-wide results and limits: It was reported that TCR beta sequences correctly inferred the HLA-A and HLA-B alleles for most subjects. Later analysis associated a missense DCLRE1C variant with TCR beta V- and J-gene trimming. Certain sequence variants were highly shared and formed a cluster, and this cluster was likely a sequencing artifact.

Specimen: PBMCs. The J gene is TRBJ1-1, the V gene TRBV19, with TRBD1 matching over 8 bases. This clonotype was obtained from a woman in her forties or fifties in good health and CMV-seronegative. The CDR3 region is CASSTRTGIGGGPEAFF. The CDR3 bases are TGTGCCAGTAGTACTAGGACAGGGATTGGGGGGGGCCCTGAAGCTTTCTTT.